Shown below are 32 T cell receptor beta chains from a single sample sequenced in a study of breast tumors, draining lymph nodes, adjacent tissues. TCRdb reanalysed the multiplex PCR reads using MiXCR and keeps one entry per CDR3 protein. Among some 150,000 distinct CDR3 sequences listed, approximately 20% were seen once. Breast cancer patients provided tissue from their axillary draining lymph nodes. Specimen: axillary lymph node tissue. Source of these receptors: a female donor with breast cancer. Some clones in this sample may be carry-over from other donors' samples.

Details on this clonotype: Being one base from a much bigger clone, this may be a read error. The CDR3 ends on some other residue instead of the conserved phenylalanine or tryptophan, so this is likely a read error. The chain links TRBV6-2 or TRBV6-3 to TRBJ1-2; 7 nucleotides agree with TRBD1. Germline CDR1 reads MNHEY; CDR2 reads SVGEGT. After removal of 7 bases from V and 5 bases from J, the junction contained 7 bases not matched to a gene. CDR3 length: 13 amino acids. The CDR3 DNA reads TGTGCCAGCAAGGCGACAGGGTATTATGGCTACACCATC. Translating gives CASKATGYYGYTI.

This clonotype showed up many times. The rearrangement uses TRBV11-3 and TRBJ2-2; D gene ambiguous. Germline V CDR1 and CDR2: SGHNT, YENEEA. CDR3 length equals 12 residues. Trimming took 5 bases from V and 7 from J, leaving 8 bases between them. The chain's CDR3 is CASSPNSGELFF. In nucleotides, the CDR3 is TGTGCCAGCAGCCCAAATAGCGGGGAGCTGTTTTTT.

This clonotype was seen a handful of times. The chain combines TRBV28 with TRBJ2-1; D remains ambiguous. The CDR3 is 12 residues long. The germline gives CDR1 MDHEN, CDR2 SYDVKM. The V and J ends lost 5 bases and 9 bases respectively, with 11 bases between them. In DNA, the CDR3 is TGTGCCAGCAGTCTTTCGGAGCTTGAGCAGTTCTTC. Amino acids: CASSLSELEQFF.

This clonotype was picked up many times. The chain joins TRBV7-3 to TRBJ2-7; 11 nucleotides match TRBD2. CDR1 is SGHTA and CDR2 is FQGTGA in the germline V gene. The junction had 7 bases not matched to a gene; V was cut back by 4 bases and J by 2 bases. The CDR3 spans 16 residues. CDR3 region: CASSYVLLAGAYEQYF. The CDR3 nucleotides are TGTGCCAGCAGCTACGTATTACTAGCGGGGGCCTACGAGCAGTACTTC. The variable domain in full, completed from reference TRBV7-3 and TRBJ2-7, reads GAGVSQTPSNKVTEKGKYVELRCDPISGHTALYWYRQSLGQGPEFLIYFQGTGAADDSGLPNDRFFAVRPEGSVSTLKIQRTERGDSAVYLCASSYVLLAGAYEQYFGPGTRLTVT.

With respect to this clonotype: A much larger clonotype is one base distant, so this may be a read error. CDR3 region: CASNPGDLSYNEHFF. CDR3 sequence (DNA): TGTGCCAGCAACCCTGGGGATTTGTCGTACAATGAGCACTTCTTC. The rearrangement joins TRBV9 to TRBJ2-1; D is unresolved. CDR3 length: 15 residues. CDR1 and CDR2 from the germline V gene are SGDLS and YYNGEE.

This clonotype showed up just a few times. This chain uses TRBV4-3 with TRBJ2-3, with D unclear. V was shortened by 1 base and J by 0 bases, with 8 bases between the two germline ends. This CDR3 has 15 amino acids. Germline values: CDR1 LGHNA, CDR2 YSLEER. The CDR3 coding sequence is TGCGCCAGCAGCCAAGGCAGCTTTAGCACAGATACGCAGTATTTT. Its protein product is CASSQGSFSTDTQYF.

The table lists this clonotype with many counts. The chain links TRBV24-1 to TRBJ1-6; no definite D call. The V and J ends lost 6 bases and 8 bases respectively, with 10 bases between them. CDR1 and CDR2 (germline): KGHDR, SFDVKD. The CDR3 spans 13 residues. The CDR3 DNA is TGTGCCACCAGTCGGGAGAGAGATTCACCCCTCCACTTT. Residues: CATSRERDSPLHF.

In this sample, this clonotype turned up many times. V gene TRBV6-5 combines with J gene TRBJ1-6, with D possibly being TRBD1 (6 bases). The CDR3 totals 13 residues. Germline V gene data show CDR1 as MNHEY and CDR2 as SVGAGI. V dropped 2 bases and J dropped 9 bases, with 8 bases sitting between them. This chain's CDR3 is CASSYQQGSPLHF. In nucleotides, the CDR3 is TGTGCCAGCAGTTACCAACAGGGTTCACCCCTCCACTTT.

CDR3 sequence reads: CASSQDGAKNIQYF. CDR3 nucleotides: TGCGCCAGCAGCCAAGATGGTGCCAAAAACATTCAGTACTTC. The rearrangement links TRBV4-1 to TRBJ2-4; D unclear. Per the germline V gene, CDR1 is MGHRA and CDR2 is YSYEKL. The CDR3 extends over 14 amino acids. V was pared by 0 bases and J by 1 base, with 4 bases between.

A few counts support this clonotype. The chain couples TRBV28 to TRBJ1-5; TRBD1 agrees at 7 bases. After removal of 6 bases from V and 6 bases from J, the junction contained 5 bases not matched to a gene. Germline V gene sequence: CDR1 MDHEN, CDR2 SYDVKM. The CDR3 loop spans 13 amino acids. The CDR3, as DNA: TGTGCCAGCAGCGACAGGGCAGGTCAGCCCCAGCATTTT. Translated: CASSDRAGQPQHF.

With regard to this clonotype: Lacking the conserved final phenylalanine or tryptophan, this CDR3 likely reflects a read error. This rearrangement joins TRBV28 to TRBJ2-2, with D unclear. The germline V gene has CDR1 MDHEN and CDR2 SYDVKM. Trimming shortened V by 3 bases and J by 4 bases, and 6 bases separated the two germline ends. The CDR3 sequence is 13 residues long. CDR3 DNA: TGTGCCAGCAGTTTCGGCGGCACCGGGGAGCTGTTTTCT. It is translated as CASSFGGTGELFS.

There are many counts of this clonotype. The gene calls are TRBV19 and TRBJ2-3; D remains ambiguous. Per the germline V gene, CDR1 is LNHDA and CDR2 is SQIVND (reference sequence). Trimming left V 9 bases short and J 6 bases short, with 10 bases between. This CDR3 is 11 amino acids long. The CDR3, as DNA: TGTGCCAGCGGGTTCAGGGATACGCAGTATTTT. Amino acids: CASGFRDTQYF.

The chain carries TRBV28 and TRBJ2-7; 8 nucleotides align to TRBD2. V lost 5 bases, J lost 7 bases, and 13 bases stayed unmatched. CDR3 length: 15 residues. Germline V CDR1 and CDR2: MDHEN, SYDVKM. The CDR3 bases are TGTGCCAGCAGTCTGGGGGTAGCGGGGTCTATAGAGCAGTACTTC. Its protein product is CASSLGVAGSIEQYF.

This clonotype was counted ten times or more. The V gene is TRBV27, the J gene TRBJ2-3; TRBD2 is a possible D gene (5 bases). The V end lost 6 bases, the J end lost 0 bases, and 13 bases lay between the germline ends. Germline V lookup: CDR1 MNHEY, CDR2 SMNVEV (reference sequence). The CDR3 totals 15 residues. The CDR3 sequence: CASRGWRTSTDTQYF. The CDR3 DNA reads as TGTGCCAGCAGGGGGTGGAGGACTAGCACAGATACGCAGTATTTT.

In this sample, this clonotype turned up many times. V gene TRBV6-5 combines with J gene TRBJ1-5; D not resolved. Germline loops: CDR1 MNHEY, CDR2 SVGAGI. CDR3 length: 14 amino acids. V shed 7 bases and J shed 4 bases, with 14 bases lying between them. The CDR3 nucleotides are TGTGCCAGCACGACAAGTTTTGGGAATCAGCCCCAGCATTTT. Residues: CASTTSFGNQPQHF.

This clonotype was counted at least ten times. CDR3 bases: TGCAGTGCCACCACCCGGGGGAGGCCCTACGAGCAGTACTTC. Its translation is CSATTRGRPYEQYF. The chain has TRBV20-1 and TRBJ2-7; TRBD2 might be the D (6 bases). The CDR3 has 14 residues. CDR1 DFQATT and CDR2 SNEGSKA come from the germline V gene (reference sequence). The V gene lost 6 bases and the J gene lost 2 bases, with 17 bases spanning the gap.

Turning to this clonotype: This sequence may be a read error, since a much larger clone differs from it by one base. V usage is TRBV19 and J usage is TRBJ2-1, with 11 bases fitting TRBD2. V lost 6 bases to trimming and J lost 6 bases; unmatched junction nucleotides: 7. Germline CDR1 LNHDA, CDR2 SQIVND (reference sequence). The length of the CDR3 is 15 residues. Here the CDR3 reads CASRQLAGVRNEQFF. CDR3 in DNA: TGTGCCAGTAGGCAACTAGCGGGAGTGCGCAATGAGCAGTTCTTC.

The table lists this clonotype with many counts. The gene calls are TRBV11-2 and TRBJ2-1; 7 bases line up with TRBD1. Germline CDR1 reads SGHAT; CDR2 reads FQNNGV. V was pared by 2 bases and J by 4 bases, with 5 bases of the junction left unmatched. This CDR3 contains 15 residues. The CDR3 loop is CASSLRDSFYNEQFF. The DNA for the CDR3 is TGTGCCAGCAGCTTAAGGGACAGTTTTTACAATGAGCAGTTCTTC. The full variable domain, its missing parts supplied by reference TRBV11-2 and TRBJ2-1, is EAGVAQSPRYKIIEKRQSVAFWCNPISGHATLYWYQQILGQGPKLLIQFQNNGVVDDSQLPKDRFSAERLKGVDSTLKIQPAKLEDSAVYLCASSLRDSFYNEQFFGPGTRLTVL.

This clonotype came up many times. The chain couples TRBV12-3 or TRBV12-4 to TRBJ2-2; D remains unclear. CDR3 length: 15 amino acids. Trimming shortened V by 2 bases and J by 5 bases, and 12 bases separated the two germline ends. CDR3 nucleotide sequence: TGTGCCAGCAGTTTATACCAGACGGGTACCGGGGAGCTGTTTTTT. Amino acid sequence: CASSLYQTGTGELFF.

In its sample, this clonotype was seen many times. The V and J genes are TRBV14 and TRBJ1-6; D call uncertain. CDR3 length: 13 residues. The V gene lost 0 bases and the J gene lost 11 bases, with 8 bases spanning the gap. Germline V gene sequence: CDR1 SGHDN, CDR2 FVKESK. This CDR3 is CASSQDQLTPLHF. Written as DNA, the CDR3 is TGTGCCAGCAGCCAAGACCAGCTCACACCCCTCCACTTT.

Notes on this clonotype: The CDR3 does not end in the conserved phenylalanine or tryptophan, so this is likely a read error. The chain joins TRBV14 to TRBJ2-1, with 7 bases lining up with TRBD1. CDR3 length: 13 residues. The germline V gene has CDR1 SGHDN and CDR2 FVKESK. The V gene end was trimmed by 4 bases and the J gene end by 6 bases; junction bases not matched to a gene: 3. CDR3 amino acids: CASSLRGRNEQFL. Here the CDR3 DNA reads TGTGCCAGCAGCCTAAGGGGGCGCAATGAGCAGTTCCTC.

This clonotype was detected many times. The chain recombines TRBV13 with TRBJ2-2, with 7 bases that match TRBD2. CDR3 length equals 16 residues. Germline V gives CDR1 PRHDT, CDR2 FYEKMQ (reference sequence). V gave up 7 bases and J gave up 3 bases; unmatched junction bases: 11. CDR3 sequence (DNA): TGTGCCAGCACTACGCGGGGCGGGAGTTACACCGGGGAGCTGTTTTTT. Residues: CASTTRGGSYTGELFF.

This clonotype was recorded at least ten times. The rearrangement joins TRBV10-3 to TRBJ1-5; 7 positions match TRBD1. V trimming: 5 bases; J trimming: 7 bases; junction bases outside the gene matches: 8. The CDR3 has 14 residues. Germline CDR1 is ENHRY and CDR2 is SYGVKD. The CDR3 DNA sequence: TGTGCCATCAGTCCGACAGGGTACGACCAGCCCCAGCATTTT. Translating gives CAISPTGYDQPQHF.

Details on this clonotype: A clone one base away is much larger, so this may be a read error. The chain couples TRBV7-2 to TRBJ2-2; the D gene is possibly TRBD2 (5 bases). Germline V gene data show CDR1 as SGHTA and CDR2 as FQGNSA. This CDR3 spans 11 amino acids. The CDR3 sequence: CASSNTGELLF. The CDR3 DNA is TGTGCCAGCAGCAACACCGGGGAGCTGCTTTTT.

At least ten counts were recorded for this clonotype. V gene TRBV5-4 combines with J gene TRBJ2-3; 8 bases are shared with TRBD2. The CDR3 length is 15 residues. Per the germline V gene, CDR1 is SGHNT and CDR2 is YYREEE (reference sequence). Losses at the gene ends were 0 bases for V and 6 bases for J; bases not matched to a gene: 6. This CDR3 reads CASSLDSGMTDTQYF. The CDR3 DNA sequence: TGTGCCAGCAGCTTGGATAGCGGGATGACTGATACGCAGTATTTT.

Note on this clonotype: This may arise from a read error, as a much more abundant clone is one base away. This chain uses TRBV6-2 or TRBV6-3 with TRBJ1-2; D remains ambiguous. Trimming pared 4 bases from V and 9 bases from J, leaving 18 bases between. The length of the CDR3 is 14 residues. Germline CDR1 is MNHEY and CDR2 is SVGEGT. This CDR3 is CASSSLDGMFSYTF. The CDR3 DNA reads as TGTGCCAGCAGTTCCTTGGACGGGATGTTTAGCTACACCTTC.

This clonotype was recorded many times. V and J are TRBV6-6 and TRBJ2-7; no reliable D call. The V gene lost 0 bases and the J gene lost 3 bases, with 6 bases spanning the gap. This CDR3 comprises 13 residues. From germline, CDR1 is MNHNY and CDR2 SVGAGI (reference sequence). The CDR3 protein is CASSYSRFYEQYF. CDR3 sequence (DNA): TGTGCCAGCAGTTACTCTCGGTTCTACGAGCAGTACTTC.

Note on this clonotype: A much more abundant neighbour one base away suggests this may be a read error. The rearrangement joins TRBV11-3 to TRBJ2-3, with D perhaps TRBD1 (6 bases). Germline lookup yields CDR1 SGHNT and CDR2 YENEEA. The CDR3 runs to 17 residues. The CDR3 sequence: CTSSKPTGLSGTDTQYF. CDR3 DNA: TGTACCAGCAGCAAACCTACAGGGCTGTCGGGCACAGATACGCAGTATTTT.

This clonotype was detected a few times. The chain couples TRBV29-1 to TRBJ2-5; tentative D call: TRBD2 (7 bases). The CDR3 totals 14 residues. Germline assignment: CDR1 SQVTM and CDR2 ANQGSEA. Trimming stripped 2 bases from V and 4 bases from J, with 14 bases between. Here the CDR3 DNA reads TGCAGCGTTGAATGGGGGGGCGCGGGAGAGACCCAGTACTTC. It codes for CSVEWGGAGETQYF.

At least ten counts were recorded for this clonotype. J is TRBJ2-1 and V is TRBV19, with 7 bases that match TRBD2. The germline V gene encodes CDR1 LNHDA and CDR2 SQIVND (reference sequence). Trimming removed 2 bases from V and 0 bases from J; junction bases left unmatched: 7. The CDR3 consists of 17 residues. This chain's CDR3 is CASSISVGGSSYNEQFF. In nucleotides, the CDR3 is TGTGCCAGTAGTATATCCGTGGGCGGGAGCTCCTACAATGAGCAGTTCTTC.

There are many counts of this clonotype. The chain recombines TRBV6-1 with TRBJ2-7, with a tentative D call TRBD1 (6 bases). The germline V gene encodes CDR1 MNHNS and CDR2 SASEGT. CDR3 length: 15 residues. Trimming stripped 0 bases from V and 3 bases from J, with 12 bases between. The chain's CDR3 is CASSEAPGHHYEQYF. CDR3 coding DNA: TGTGCCAGCAGTGAAGCTCCGGGACACCACTACGAGCAGTACTTC.

In its sample, this clonotype was seen many times. The chain couples TRBV2 to TRBJ2-7, with a weak D call TRBD1 (6 bases). The CDR3 has 16 residues. Germline V gene lookup returns CDR1 SNHLY and CDR2 FYNNEI. The germline V and J ends were trimmed by 0 bases and 0 bases, with 12 bases remaining between them. The chain's CDR3 is CASSEARGGVSYEQYF. For the CDR3, the DNA is TGTGCCAGCAGTGAAGCGCGAGGGGGTGTCTCCTACGAGCAGTACTTC.